The entry below gives a single T cell receptor beta chain sequence along with its context. Enrolment of Seattle patients took place during active infection, and they were followed longitudinally. The data stem from a study of blood T cell repertoires in COVID-19. Study in general: Collection of acute and convalescent COVID-19 samples took place in the United States, Italy and Spain.

In the study's own analysis: Reference gene primers were amplified, and this amplification served to estimate nucleated cell counts. TCRdb's copy holds only in-frame clones and misses some; the assay was immunoSEQ multiplex PCR. Clone size and V and J calls were adopted from that table, with D and trimming inferred from the DNA. The sample lists roughly 500,000 clones, approximately 89% seen once, with roughly 0.84% in the top ten. The CDR3 is 15 amino acids. CDR1 is SNHLY and CDR2 is FYNNEI in the germline V gene. The J segment lost 4 bases and the V segment lost 6 bases, leaving 11 bases of the junction unmatched.

Sequencing was done on a sample of peripheral blood. This sequence originates from a man between 18 and 35 years old with COVID-19, enrolled during active disease. V is TRBV2 and J is TRBJ2-5, with 7 bases identical to TRBD2. The CDR3 spells CASRRGGTGPETQYF. The CDR3 DNA follows: TGTGCCAGCAGGCGCGGGGGTACGGGGCCAGAGACCCAGTACTTC. The full variable domain, completed using reference TRBV2 and TRBJ2-5, is EPEVTQTPSHQVTQMGQEVILRCVPISNHLYFYWYRQILGQKVEFLVSFYNNEISEKSEIFDDQFSVERPDGSNFTLKIRSTKLEDSAMYFCASRRGGTGPETQYFGPGTRLLVL.